The clone carrying this T cell receptor beta chain was detected only a few times. Antigen: not known. In TCRdb, the 5' RACE reads were re-called with MiXCR into one record per CDR3 protein. The sample consists of 340,000 or so distinct CDR3 sequences, under 15% of them appearing once. The CDR3 loop spans 16 amino acids. The V gene end was trimmed by 4 bases and the J gene end by 1 base; junction bases not matched to a gene: 7. Germline V lookup: CDR1 LGHDT, CDR2 YNNKEL (reference sequence). This specimen comes from a study of T cells after yellow fever vaccination. Study-level points and caveats: There was a small share of clonotypes that showed up in both the CD4 and CD8 compartments.

The sequence derives from a man between 18 and 35 years old who received the YFV17D yellow fever vaccine. The chain links TRBV3-1 to TRBJ2-5, with 9 bases aligning to TRBD2. Source: CD4+ T cells sorted from PBMCs, taken 15 days after the yellow fever booster vaccination. As DNA, the CDR3 is TGTGCCAGCAGCCCTGCGACTAGCGGATTCCAAGAGACCCAGTACTTC. This encodes CASSPATSGFQETQYF.